In its sample, the clone carrying this TCR beta chain was seen a few times. No antigen is known for it. This specimen belongs to a study of blood T cells in healthy people across ages. Trimming cost V 3 bases and J 8 bases, with 5 bases left between them. This CDR3 has 11 amino acids. Notes on the study in general: Compared with aged donors, long-lived donors showed fewer expanded clones, suggesting selection. The unsorted PBMCs prevented any conclusive comparison of naive versus antigen-experienced cells. Possibly, changes in expanded clonotypes were confounded because donor CMV status was unknown.

A second PCR of about 7 to 12 cycles used a sample-barcoded 5' primer and a J-beta primer mix. TCRdb analysed the 5' RACE reads with MiXCR anew, one entry per CDR3 protein. Of fewer than 2,000,000 distinct CDR3 sequences listed, about 39% are singletons. The TCR comes from a human donor in good health. The sequenced sample was blood. V usage is TRBV12-3 or TRBV12-4 and J usage is TRBJ2-1, with D unresolved. The DNA for the CDR3 is TGTGCCAGCAGTTTTACGCATGAGCAGTTCTTC. It specifies CASSFTHEQFF.